These T cell receptor beta chains were read from a single sample in a study of OX40 agonist ivuxolimab in advanced cancers. The method was immunoSEQ multiplex PCR; TCRdb's version includes in-frame clones alone and lacks a portion of them. Here the sample spans nearly 80,000 clones, less than 85% being singletons. The sample here was CD4+ or CD8+ T cells sorted from blood, taken in a trial of the OX40 agonist ivuxolimab. The receptors stem from an adult with an advanced solid tumor such as melanoma, head and neck, liver or kidney cancer. CDR3s include the opening cysteine and the closing phenylalanine or tryptophan. The order of the fields is clone size, V gene, D gene, J gene, CDR3 DNA, CDR3 protein. D genes are given only for firm matches. Rows give clone size only sometimes, using once, few, many, or a class for an expanded clone.

clone size: .
V gene: TRBV28
D gene: .
J gene: TRBJ2-3
CDR3 DNA: TGTGCCAGCGGTGTAACGGGGGCGGCGGATACGCAGTATTTT
CDR3 protein: CASGVTGAADTQYF

clone size: .
V gene: TRBV6-5
D gene: TRBD1
J gene: TRBJ1-6
CDR3 DNA: TGTGCCAGCAGAGGGACAGCTTATAATTCACCCCTCCACTTT
CDR3 protein: CASRGTAYNSPLHF

clone size: .
V gene: TRBV7-9
D gene: .
J gene: TRBJ1-2
CDR3 DNA: TGTGCCAGCAGCTTCGGCAGGGTAACTAACTATGGCTACACCTTC
CDR3 protein: CASSFGRVTNYGYTF

clone size: few
V gene: TRBV19
D gene: .
J gene: TRBJ1-2
CDR3 DNA: TGTGCCAGTAAGCGGACGGAATCGGGAGGCTACACCTTC
CDR3 protein: CASKRTESGGYTF

clone size: .
V gene: TRBV6-4
D gene: .
J gene: TRBJ1-2
CDR3 DNA: TGTGCCAGCAGTGACCCAAACAGGTTTGGCTACACCTTC
CDR3 protein: CASSDPNRFGYTF

clone size: .
V gene: TRBV27
D gene: TRBD2
J gene: TRBJ2-5
CDR3 DNA: TGTGCCAGCAGTCCGCCGGGACTAGCGGGAAGAGAGACCCAGTACTTC
CDR3 protein: CASSPPGLAGRETQYF

clone size: .
V gene: TRBV29-1
D gene: TRBD1
J gene: TRBJ1-1
CDR3 DNA: TGCAGCGTTACCCAGTCCGGGACAGCAAACACTGAAGCTTTCTTT
CDR3 protein: CSVTQSGTANTEAFF

clone size: .
V gene: TRBV7-3
D gene: TRBD1
J gene: TRBJ1-4
CDR3 DNA: TGTGCCAGCAGCTTAAAGGAGGACAGGGGGGTCGAAAAACTGTTTTTT
CDR3 protein: CASSLKEDRGVEKLFF

clone size: .
V gene: TRBV7-9
D gene: .
J gene: TRBJ2-1
CDR3 DNA: TGTGCCAGCAGCTTAGAACACATCAATGAGCAGTTCTTC
CDR3 protein: CASSLEHINEQFF

clone size: .
V gene: TRBV28
D gene: .
J gene: TRBJ1-2
CDR3 DNA: TGTGCCAGCAGTTTATCACACAGGGTTGGTGGCTACACCTTC
CDR3 protein: CASSLSHRVGGYTF

clone size: .
V gene: TRBV7-6
D gene: .
J gene: TRBJ2-7
CDR3 DNA: TGTGCCGGCAGCTTAGGCGGGACGGAATACGAGCAGTACTTC
CDR3 protein: CAGSLGGTEYEQYF

clone size: .
V gene: TRBV28
D gene: .
J gene: TRBJ2-7
CDR3 DNA: TGTGCCAGCAGTTTACGTCACAACTCATTCTCCTACGAGCAGTACTTC
CDR3 protein: CASSLRHNSFSYEQYF

clone size: .
V gene: TRBV18
D gene: TRBD1
J gene: TRBJ1-2
CDR3 DNA: TGTGCCAGCTCACCTTCGGGACAGGGTCATGGCTACACCTTC
CDR3 protein: CASSPSGQGHGYTF

clone size: .
V gene: TRBV18
D gene: .
J gene: TRBJ1-3
CDR3 DNA: TGTGCCAGCTCAACCACGGTGGGGGGCTCCTCTGGAAACACCATATATTTT
CDR3 protein: CASSTTVGGSSGNTIYF

clone size: .
V gene: TRBV7-8
D gene: .
J gene: TRBJ2-3
CDR3 DNA: TGTGCCAGCAGCTCACGGGGGCCTAGCACAGATACGCAGTATTTT
CDR3 protein: CASSSRGPSTDTQYF

clone size: .
V gene: TRBV15
D gene: TRBD1
J gene: TRBJ1-1
CDR3 DNA: TGTGCCACCAGCAGACAGGGGGCGAACTCTGAAGCTTTCTTT
CDR3 protein: CATSRQGANSEAFF

clone size: .
V gene: TRBV5-6
D gene: .
J gene: TRBJ1-1
CDR3 DNA: TGTGCCAGCAGCTTTAACACGAACACTGAAGCTTTCTTT
CDR3 protein: CASSFNTNTEAFF

clone size: .
V gene: TRBV18
D gene: TRBD1
J gene: TRBJ2-5
CDR3 DNA: TGTGCCAGCGGCCGGGACAGGGTGGAGACCCAGTACTTC
CDR3 protein: CASGRDRVETQYF

clone size: .
V gene: TRBV5-1
D gene: TRBD1
J gene: TRBJ2-2
CDR3 DNA: TGCGCCAGCAGCCCCGGGACAGGGGGCTTCCGTACCGGGGAGCTGTTTTTT
CDR3 protein: CASSPGTGGFRTGELFF

clone size: few
V gene: TRBV5-1
D gene: .
J gene: TRBJ2-7
CDR3 DNA: TGCGCCAGCAGCCCCTGGGTAGGTACCTACGAGCAGTACTTC
CDR3 protein: CASSPWVGTYEQYF

clone size: .
V gene: TRBV7-8
D gene: TRBD2
J gene: TRBJ2-1
CDR3 DNA: TGTGCCAGCAGCGACCGAGGCGGGAGGGCCGTTGGCGATGAGCAGTTCTTC
CDR3 protein: CASSDRGGRAVGDEQFF

clone size: .
V gene: TRBV30
D gene: .
J gene: TRBJ1-4
CDR3 DNA: TGTGCCTGGAGTCCTCAGAGACAGACTAATGAAAAACTGTTTTTT
CDR3 protein: CAWSPQRQTNEKLFF

clone size: once
V gene: TRBV19
D gene: .
J gene: TRBJ1-1
CDR3 DNA: TGTGCCAGTAGTAAGGGTAGCTTACAGAACACTGAAGCTTTCTTT
CDR3 protein: CASSKGSLQNTEAFF

clone size: .
V gene: TRBV6-6
D gene: .
J gene: TRBJ1-5
CDR3 DNA: TGTGCCAGCAGTTCCCCCGACCGACAGCAGCCCCAGCATTTT
CDR3 protein: CASSSPDRQQPQHF

clone size: .
V gene: TRBV6-5
D gene: .
J gene: TRBJ1-5
CDR3 DNA: TGTGCCAGCAGTTACACCAGGTATAGCAATCAGCCCCAGCATTTT
CDR3 protein: CASSYTRYSNQPQHF

clone size: .
V gene: TRBV7-2
D gene: .
J gene: TRBJ2-7
CDR3 DNA: TGTGCCAGCAGCGGGGGATTAGTGGGGTCCGAGCAGTACTTC
CDR3 protein: CASSGGLVGSEQYF

clone size: .
V gene: TRBV5-1
D gene: .
J gene: TRBJ1-1
CDR3 DNA: TGCGCCAGCAGCTTGGGAGTCGTCGGGGGGACTGAAGCTTTCTTT
CDR3 protein: CASSLGVVGGTEAFF

clone size: .
V gene: TRBV7-9
D gene: .
J gene: TRBJ1-2
CDR3 DNA: TGTGCCAGCAGCTTAGAGGGAATTAGAAGATCCAATGGCTACACCTTC
CDR3 protein: CASSLEGIRRSNGYTF

clone size: .
V gene: TRBV29-1
D gene: .
J gene: TRBJ2-2
CDR3 DNA: TGCAGCGTTGAGAAGGGTTCGGGCACCGGGGAGCTGTTTTTT
CDR3 protein: CSVEKGSGTGELFF

clone size: once
V gene: TRBV27
D gene: TRBD1
J gene: TRBJ2-1
CDR3 DNA: TGTGCCAGCAAACCTGGGACAGGTCAAAGCTCCTACAATGAGCAGTTCTTC
CDR3 protein: CASKPGTGQSSYNEQFF

clone size: .
V gene: TRBV2
D gene: TRBD1
J gene: TRBJ2-2
CDR3 DNA: TGTGCCAGCAGAATACAGGGGACCAACACCGGGGAGCTGTTTTTT
CDR3 protein: CASRIQGTNTGELFF

clone size: .
V gene: TRBV7-9
D gene: TRBD2
J gene: TRBJ2-1
CDR3 DNA: TGTGCCAGCAGCCCAAGGGGGACTAGCGGGAGGGCCAATGAGCAGTTCTTC
CDR3 protein: CASSPRGTSGRANEQFF

clone size: .
V gene: TRBV7-9
D gene: .
J gene: TRBJ2-3
CDR3 DNA: TGTGCCAGCAGCAACCTCGCGCCCTTGGATACGCAGTATTTT
CDR3 protein: CASSNLAPLDTQYF

clone size: .
V gene: TRBV28
D gene: .
J gene: TRBJ2-5
CDR3 DNA: TGTGCCAGCAGTCTCGAAGAGACCCAGTACTTC
CDR3 protein: CASSLEETQYF

clone size: .
V gene: TRBV7-3
D gene: TRBD2
J gene: TRBJ2-1
CDR3 DNA: TGTGCCAGCAGCTCCCGCGGGGGAGCGGCCTATGAGCAGTTCTTC
CDR3 protein: CASSSRGGAAYEQFF

clone size: .
V gene: TRBV7-3
D gene: .
J gene: TRBJ1-2
CDR3 DNA: TGTGCCAGCAGCTCAACCGGGCCAACCTATGGCTACACCTTC
CDR3 protein: CASSSTGPTYGYTF

clone size: once
V gene: TRBV18
D gene: TRBD1
J gene: TRBJ1-2
CDR3 DNA: TGTGCCAGCTCACGGGGACAGGGGACCTATGGCTACACCTTC
CDR3 protein: CASSRGQGTYGYTF

clone size: .
V gene: TRBV25-1
D gene: .
J gene: TRBJ2-2
CDR3 DNA: TGTGCCAGCCACGGGACAAACGCGAACACCGGGGAGCTGTTTTTT
CDR3 protein: CASHGTNANTGELFF

clone size: few
V gene: TRBV19
D gene: .
J gene: TRBJ1-1
CDR3 DNA: TGTGCCAGTAGTCAAGGACAGAAGAGGAACACTGAAGCTTTCTTT
CDR3 protein: CASSQGQKRNTEAFF

clone size: .
V gene: TRBV27
D gene: TRBD2
J gene: TRBJ2-3
CDR3 DNA: TGTGCCAGCAGTTTAAAGGTGGGAGGGGGCACAGATACGCAGTATTTT
CDR3 protein: CASSLKVGGGTDTQYF

clone size: .
V gene: TRBV28
D gene: .
J gene: TRBJ1-1
CDR3 DNA: TGTGCCAGCAATCCCCCCGAATTGGGACAGAACACTGAAGCTTTCTTT
CDR3 protein: CASNPPELGQNTEAFF

clone size: once
V gene: TRBV5-8
D gene: .
J gene: TRBJ1-1
CDR3 DNA: TGTGCCAGCGTTTTCCGGAACACTGAAGCTTTCTTT
CDR3 protein: CASVFRNTEAFF

clone size: .
V gene: TRBV18
D gene: TRBD2
J gene: TRBJ2-1
CDR3 DNA: TGTGCCAGCTCACCCTATACTAGCGGGAACAATGAGCAGTTCTTC
CDR3 protein: CASSPYTSGNNEQFF

clone size: .
V gene: TRBV4-1
D gene: TRBD2
J gene: TRBJ2-1
CDR3 DNA: TGCGCCAGCAGCCAAGTAGCGGGGGGTTCCTACAATGAGCAGTTCTTC
CDR3 protein: CASSQVAGGSYNEQFF

clone size: .
V gene: TRBV5-1
D gene: .
J gene: TRBJ2-2
CDR3 DNA: TGCGCCAGCAGCCCTTACGGGAGTGACACCGGGGAGCTGTTTTTT
CDR3 protein: CASSPYGSDTGELFF

clone size: .
V gene: TRBV5-1
D gene: .
J gene: TRBJ2-3
CDR3 DNA: TGCGCCACCAAGACGTCCCTCTGGGGGCCCACAGATACGCAGTATTTT
CDR3 protein: CATKTSLWGPTDTQYF

clone size: .
V gene: TRBV7-9
D gene: .
J gene: TRBJ2-5
CDR3 DNA: TGTGCCAGCAGCCAGGTCTCAGGGACCCAGTACTTC
CDR3 protein: CASSQVSGTQYF

clone size: .
V gene: TRBV19
D gene: TRBD2
J gene: TRBJ2-5
CDR3 DNA: TGTGCCAGTAGTATAGTTAGCGGGACCTCATTGGGGACCCAGTACTTC
CDR3 protein: CASSIVSGTSLGTQYF

clone size: .
V gene: TRBV6-1
D gene: .
J gene: TRBJ1-2
CDR3 DNA: TGTGCCAGCAGTGAACCGGGGATTCGAAACTATGGCTACACCTTC
CDR3 protein: CASSEPGIRNYGYTF

clone size: .
V gene: TRBV5-6
D gene: TRBD1
J gene: TRBJ1-2
CDR3 DNA: TGTGCCAGCAGCTCTACGGGACAGAACGGTAGATATGGCTACACCTTC
CDR3 protein: CASSSTGQNGRYGYTF

clone size: few
V gene: TRBV2
D gene: .
J gene: TRBJ1-1
CDR3 DNA: TGTGCCAGCAGTGAAGAATCTGCAGCGAACACTGAAGCTTTCTTT
CDR3 protein: CASSEESAANTEAFF